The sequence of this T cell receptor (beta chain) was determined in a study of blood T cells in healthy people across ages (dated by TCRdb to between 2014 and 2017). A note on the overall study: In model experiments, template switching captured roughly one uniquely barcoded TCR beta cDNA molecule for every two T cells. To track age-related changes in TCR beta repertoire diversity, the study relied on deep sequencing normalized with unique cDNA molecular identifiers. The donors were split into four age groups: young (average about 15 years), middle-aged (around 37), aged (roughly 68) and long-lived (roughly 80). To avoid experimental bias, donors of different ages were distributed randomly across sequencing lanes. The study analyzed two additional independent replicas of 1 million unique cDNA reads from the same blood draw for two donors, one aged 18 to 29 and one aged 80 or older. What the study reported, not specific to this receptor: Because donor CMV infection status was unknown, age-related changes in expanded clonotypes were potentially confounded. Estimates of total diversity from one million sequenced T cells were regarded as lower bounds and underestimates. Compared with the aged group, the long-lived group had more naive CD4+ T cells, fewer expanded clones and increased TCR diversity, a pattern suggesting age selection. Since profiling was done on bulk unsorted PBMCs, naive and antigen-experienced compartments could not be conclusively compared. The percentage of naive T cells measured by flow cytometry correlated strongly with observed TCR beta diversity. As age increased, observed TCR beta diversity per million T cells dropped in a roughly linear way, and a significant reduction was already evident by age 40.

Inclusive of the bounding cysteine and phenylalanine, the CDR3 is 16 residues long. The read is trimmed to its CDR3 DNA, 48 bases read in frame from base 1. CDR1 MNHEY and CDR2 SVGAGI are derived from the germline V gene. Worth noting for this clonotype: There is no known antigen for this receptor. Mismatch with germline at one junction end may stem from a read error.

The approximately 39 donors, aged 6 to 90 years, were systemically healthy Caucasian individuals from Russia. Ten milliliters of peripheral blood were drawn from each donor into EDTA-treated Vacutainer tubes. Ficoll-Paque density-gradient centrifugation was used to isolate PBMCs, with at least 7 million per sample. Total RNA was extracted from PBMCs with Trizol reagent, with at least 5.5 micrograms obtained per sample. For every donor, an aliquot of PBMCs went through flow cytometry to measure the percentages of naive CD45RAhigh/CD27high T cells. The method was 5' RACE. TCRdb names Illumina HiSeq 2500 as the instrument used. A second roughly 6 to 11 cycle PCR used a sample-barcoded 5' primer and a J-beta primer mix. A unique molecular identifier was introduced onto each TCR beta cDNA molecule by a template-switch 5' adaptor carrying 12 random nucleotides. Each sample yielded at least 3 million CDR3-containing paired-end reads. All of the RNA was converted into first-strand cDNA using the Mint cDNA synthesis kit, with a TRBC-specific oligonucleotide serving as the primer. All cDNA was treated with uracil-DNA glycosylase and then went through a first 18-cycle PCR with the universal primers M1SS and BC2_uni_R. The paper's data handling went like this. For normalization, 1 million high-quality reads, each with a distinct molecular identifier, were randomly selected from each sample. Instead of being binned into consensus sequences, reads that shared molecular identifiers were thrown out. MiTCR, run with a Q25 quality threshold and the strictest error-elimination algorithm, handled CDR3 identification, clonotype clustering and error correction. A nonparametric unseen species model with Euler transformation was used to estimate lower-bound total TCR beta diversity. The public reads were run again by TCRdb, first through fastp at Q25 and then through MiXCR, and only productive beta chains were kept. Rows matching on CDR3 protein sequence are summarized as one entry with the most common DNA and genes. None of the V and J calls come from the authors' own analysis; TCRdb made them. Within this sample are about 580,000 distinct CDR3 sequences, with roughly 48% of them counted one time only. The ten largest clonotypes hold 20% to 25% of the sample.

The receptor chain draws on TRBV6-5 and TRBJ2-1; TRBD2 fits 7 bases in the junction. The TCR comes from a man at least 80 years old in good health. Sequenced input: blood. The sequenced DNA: TGCGCCAGCAGTTACTCGGCTAACGGGGGGAACAATGAGCAGTTCTTC. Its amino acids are CASSYSANGGNNEQFF.